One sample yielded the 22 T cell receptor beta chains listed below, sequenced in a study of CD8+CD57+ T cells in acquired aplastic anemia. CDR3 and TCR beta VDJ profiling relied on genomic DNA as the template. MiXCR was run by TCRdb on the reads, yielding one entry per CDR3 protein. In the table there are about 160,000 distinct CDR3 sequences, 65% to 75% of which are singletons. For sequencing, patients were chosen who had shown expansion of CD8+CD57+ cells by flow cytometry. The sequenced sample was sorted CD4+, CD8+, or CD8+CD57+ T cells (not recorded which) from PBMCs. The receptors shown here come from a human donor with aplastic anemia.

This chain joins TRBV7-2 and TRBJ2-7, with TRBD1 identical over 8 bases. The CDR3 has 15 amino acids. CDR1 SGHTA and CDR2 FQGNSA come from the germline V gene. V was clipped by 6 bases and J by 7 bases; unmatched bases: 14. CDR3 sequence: CASSRLGQGLREQYF. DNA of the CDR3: TGTGCCAGCAGTCGCCTCGGACAGGGCCTAAGAGAGCAGTACTTC.

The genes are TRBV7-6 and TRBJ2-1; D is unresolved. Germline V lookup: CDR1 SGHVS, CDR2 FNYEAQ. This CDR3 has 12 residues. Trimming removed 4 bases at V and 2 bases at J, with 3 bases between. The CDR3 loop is CASSSTYNEQFF. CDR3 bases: TGTGCCAGCAGCTCGACCTACAATGAGCAGTTCTTC.

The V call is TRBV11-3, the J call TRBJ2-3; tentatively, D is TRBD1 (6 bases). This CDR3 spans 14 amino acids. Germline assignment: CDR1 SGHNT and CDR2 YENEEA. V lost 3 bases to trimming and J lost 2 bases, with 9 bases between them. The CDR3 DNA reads TGTGCCAGCAGCTTCCTGGGGGCCACAGATACGCAGTATTTT. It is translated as CASSFLGATDTQYF.

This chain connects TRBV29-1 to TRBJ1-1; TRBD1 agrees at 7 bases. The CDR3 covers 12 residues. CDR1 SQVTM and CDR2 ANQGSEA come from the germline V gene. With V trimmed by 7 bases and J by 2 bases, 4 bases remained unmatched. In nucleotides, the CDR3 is TGCAGCGGAAGGGACAGCAACACTGAAGCTTTCTTT. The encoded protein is CSGRDSNTEAFF.

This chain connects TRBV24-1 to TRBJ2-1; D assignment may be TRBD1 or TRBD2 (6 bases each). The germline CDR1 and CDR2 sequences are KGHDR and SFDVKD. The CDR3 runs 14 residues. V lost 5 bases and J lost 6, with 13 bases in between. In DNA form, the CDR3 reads TGTGCCACCAGTGTCGGGGGCTTGTGCAATGAGCAGTTCTTC. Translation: CATSVGGLCNEQFF.

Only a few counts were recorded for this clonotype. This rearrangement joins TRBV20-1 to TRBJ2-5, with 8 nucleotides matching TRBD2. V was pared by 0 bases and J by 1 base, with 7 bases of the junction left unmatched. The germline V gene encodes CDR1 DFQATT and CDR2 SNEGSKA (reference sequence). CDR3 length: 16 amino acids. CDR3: CSARDQNGGGQETQYF. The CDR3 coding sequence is TGCAGTGCTAGAGATCAGAACGGGGGGGGCCAAGAGACCCAGTACTTC.

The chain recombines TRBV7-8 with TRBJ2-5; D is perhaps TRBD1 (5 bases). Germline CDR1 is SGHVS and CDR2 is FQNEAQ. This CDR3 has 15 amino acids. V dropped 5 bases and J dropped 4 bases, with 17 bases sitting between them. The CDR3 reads CASSPPRDRGETQYF. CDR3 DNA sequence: TGTGCCAGCAGCCCACCCAGGGATCGCGGAGAGACCCAGTACTTC.

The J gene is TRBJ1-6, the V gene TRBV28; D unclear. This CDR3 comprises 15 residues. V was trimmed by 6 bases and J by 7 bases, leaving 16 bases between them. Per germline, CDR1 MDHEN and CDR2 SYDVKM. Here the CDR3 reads CASRQDYGSNSPLHF. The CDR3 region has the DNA TGTGCCAGCAGGCAAGACTACGGGTCGAATTCACCCCTCCACTTT.

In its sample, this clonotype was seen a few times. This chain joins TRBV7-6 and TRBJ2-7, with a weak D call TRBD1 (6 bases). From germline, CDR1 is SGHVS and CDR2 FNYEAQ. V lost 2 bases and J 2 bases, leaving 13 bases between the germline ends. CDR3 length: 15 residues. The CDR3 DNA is TGTGCCAGCAGCTTAACGGGACAAGGGACCTACGAGCAGTACTTC. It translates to CASSLTGQGTYEQYF.

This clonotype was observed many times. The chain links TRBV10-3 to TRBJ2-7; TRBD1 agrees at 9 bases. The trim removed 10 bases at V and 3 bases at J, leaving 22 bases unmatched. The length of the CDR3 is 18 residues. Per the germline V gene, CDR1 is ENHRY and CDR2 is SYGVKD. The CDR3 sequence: CATTIPGTGSPGFYEQYF. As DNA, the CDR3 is TGTGCCACCACCATCCCCGGGACAGGGTCTCCTGGCTTCTACGAGCAGTACTTC.

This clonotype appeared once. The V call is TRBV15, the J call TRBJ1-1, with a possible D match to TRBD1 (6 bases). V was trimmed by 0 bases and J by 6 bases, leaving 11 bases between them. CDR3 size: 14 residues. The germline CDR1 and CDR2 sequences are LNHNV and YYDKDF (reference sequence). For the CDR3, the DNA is TGTGCCACCAGCAGAGATTCGGGGACACCTGAAGCTTTCTTT. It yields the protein CATSRDSGTPEAFF.

The CDR3 DNA reads as TGTGCCAGCAGTGAGCAGGGGGCCCTGAACACCGGGGAGCTGTTTTTT. Amino acids: CASSEQGALNTGELFF. The chain has TRBV25-1 and TRBJ2-2; 8 nucleotides line up with TRBD1. This CDR3 comprises 16 residues. In germline, CDR1 is MGHDK, CDR2 SYGVNS. V shed 3 bases and J 1 base; nucleotides not matched to a gene: 4.

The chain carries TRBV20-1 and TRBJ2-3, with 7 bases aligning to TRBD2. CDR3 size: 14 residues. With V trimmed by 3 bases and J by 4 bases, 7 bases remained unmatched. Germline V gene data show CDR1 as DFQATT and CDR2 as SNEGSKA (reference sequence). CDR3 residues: CSARGTTWADTQYF. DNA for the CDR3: TGCAGTGCTAGGGGGACTACATGGGCAGATACGCAGTATTTT.

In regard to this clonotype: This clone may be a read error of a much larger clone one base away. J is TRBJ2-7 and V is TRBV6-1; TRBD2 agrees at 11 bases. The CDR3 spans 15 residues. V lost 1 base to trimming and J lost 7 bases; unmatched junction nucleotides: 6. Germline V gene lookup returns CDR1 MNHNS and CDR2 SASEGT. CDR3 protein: CASSEDSGGAGEQYF. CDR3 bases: TGTGCCAGCAGTGAAGATAGCGGGGGGGCCGGTGAGCAGTACTTC.

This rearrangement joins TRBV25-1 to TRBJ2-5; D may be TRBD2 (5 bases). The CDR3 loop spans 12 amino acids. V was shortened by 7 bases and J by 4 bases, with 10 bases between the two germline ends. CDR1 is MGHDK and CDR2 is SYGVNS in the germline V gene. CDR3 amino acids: CASTQGRETQYF. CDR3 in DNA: TGTGCCAGCACCCAAGGGAGAGAGACCCAGTACTTC.

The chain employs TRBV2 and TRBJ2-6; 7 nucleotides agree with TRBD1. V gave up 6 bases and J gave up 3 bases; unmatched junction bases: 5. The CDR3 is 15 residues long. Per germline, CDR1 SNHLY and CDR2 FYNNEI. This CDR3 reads CASRQGIGGANVLTF. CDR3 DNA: TGTGCCAGCAGACAGGGGATTGGTGGGGCCAACGTCCTGACTTTC.

The CDR3 here is CASSQEGSGGYEQYF. The DNA for the CDR3 is TGTGCCAGCAGCCAAGAAGGGAGCGGGGGCTACGAGCAGTACTTC. The J gene is TRBJ2-7, the V gene TRBV4-2, with TRBD2 identical over 8 bases. The CDR3 loop spans 15 amino acids. With 0 bases clipped from V and 3 bases from J, the junction kept 4 bases outside the gene matches. In germline, CDR1 is LGHNA, CDR2 YNFKEQ.

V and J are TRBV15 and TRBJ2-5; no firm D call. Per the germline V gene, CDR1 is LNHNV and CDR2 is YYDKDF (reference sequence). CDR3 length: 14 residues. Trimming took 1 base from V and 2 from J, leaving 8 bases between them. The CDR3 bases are TGTGCCACCAGCAGAGGAAGCCATCAAGAGACCCAGTACTTC. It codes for CATSRGSHQETQYF.

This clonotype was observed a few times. CDR3 loop: CSDLAGANTGELFF. As DNA, the CDR3 is TGCAGTGACTTAGCGGGGGCGAACACCGGGGAGCTGTTTTTT. The rearrangement uses TRBV20-1 and TRBJ2-2; TRBD2 matches 9 bases. Germline V gives CDR1 DFQATT, CDR2 SNEGSKA (reference sequence). V was pared by 7 bases and J by 0 bases, with 3 bases of the junction left unmatched. There are 14 residues in the CDR3.

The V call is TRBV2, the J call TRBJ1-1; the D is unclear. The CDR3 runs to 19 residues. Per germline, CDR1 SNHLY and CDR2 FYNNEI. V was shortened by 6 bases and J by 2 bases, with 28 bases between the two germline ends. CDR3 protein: CASSDTGGFSTTINTEAFF. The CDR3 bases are TGTGCCAGCAGCGATACGGGAGGCTTCTCGACCACCATCAACACTGAAGCTTTCTTT.

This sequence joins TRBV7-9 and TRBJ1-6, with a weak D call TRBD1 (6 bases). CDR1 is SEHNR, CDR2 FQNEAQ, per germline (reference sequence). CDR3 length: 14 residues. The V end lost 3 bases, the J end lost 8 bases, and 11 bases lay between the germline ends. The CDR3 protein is CASSLDHRDSPLHF. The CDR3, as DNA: TGTGCCAGCAGCTTGGACCACAGGGATTCACCCCTCCACTTT. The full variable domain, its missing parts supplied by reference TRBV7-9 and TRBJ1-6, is DTGVSQNPRHKITKRGQNVTFRCDPISEHNRLYWYRQTLGQGPEFLTYFQNEAQLEKSRLLSDRFSAERPKGSFSTLEIQRTEQGDSAMYLCASSLDHRDSPLHFGNGTRLTVT.

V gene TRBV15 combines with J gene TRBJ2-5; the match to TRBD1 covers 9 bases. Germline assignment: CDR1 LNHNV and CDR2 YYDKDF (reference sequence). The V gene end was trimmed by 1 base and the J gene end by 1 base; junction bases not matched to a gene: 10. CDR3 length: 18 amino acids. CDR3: CATSRGVSGTGSQETQYF. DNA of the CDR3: TGTGCCACCAGCAGAGGGGTTTCCGGGACAGGGTCCCAAGAGACCCAGTACTTC.